Below, 9 T cell receptor beta chains from the same sample are listed, as sequenced in a study of blood T cell repertoires in COVID-19. Sequenced by immunoSEQ multiplex PCR; TCRdb stores in-frame clones only, minus some. The table has about 360,000 clones, approximately 87% seen once. The sequencing sample was made of PBMCs or T cells enriched from blood (not recorded which). All receptors derive from a young man who had recovered from COVID-19.

V gene TRBV6-5 combines with J gene TRBJ1-3; D might be TRBD1 (6 bases). V lost 9 bases to trimming and J lost 0 bases, with 15 bases between them. The CDR3 length is 15 residues. CDR1 is MNHEY and CDR2 is SVGAGI in the germline V gene. The CDR3 sequence: CASQAGANSGNTIYF. DNA for the CDR3: TGTGCCAGTCAGGCGGGGGCTAACTCTGGAAACACCATATATTTT.

V usage is TRBV5-8 and J usage is TRBJ1-1; no clear D. Germline V gene data show CDR1 as SGHTS and CDR2 as YDEGEE. The CDR3 length is 13 residues. The V end lost 1 base, the J end lost 0 bases, and 4 bases lay between the germline ends. CDR3 amino acids: CASSLIMNTEAFF. DNA of the CDR3: TGTGCCAGCAGCTTGATCATGAACACTGAAGCTTTCTTT.

This chain links TRBV5-4 with TRBJ1-2; D call uncertain. This CDR3 contains 14 residues. Germline CDR1 reads SGHNT; CDR2 reads YYREEE (reference sequence). V lost 6 bases, J lost 1 base, and 13 bases lay in between. CDR3 DNA: TGTGCCAGCACGGTACGGGATTTTAACTATGGCTACACCTTC. Translated, it gives CASTVRDFNYGYTF.

The chain recombines TRBV9 with TRBJ2-7, with a possible D match to TRBD2 (6 bases). CDR1 is SGDLS, CDR2 YYNGEE, per germline. The V gene lost 4 bases and the J gene lost 5 bases, with 19 bases spanning the gap. CDR3 length: 15 amino acids. DNA of the CDR3: TGTGCCAGCAGCTCCTATAGCGGCCTGAACGACGAGCAGTACTTC. It codes for CASSSYSGLNDEQYF.

The J gene is TRBJ1-1, the V gene TRBV19; the D gene is possibly TRBD1 (6 bases). CDR3 length: 13 amino acids. Per germline, CDR1 LNHDA and CDR2 SQIVND (reference sequence). With 6 bases removed from V and 4 bases from J, the gap between germline ends came to 12 bases. The CDR3 DNA sequence: TGTGCCAGTAGCGACACAGGGAGCACTGAAGCTTTCTTT. This translates into CASSDTGSTEAFF.

The V call is TRBV29-1, the J call TRBJ1-2; D is unclear. This CDR3 region has 13 residues. The V gene's germline CDR1 is SQVTM and CDR2 ANQGSEA. CDR3 protein: CNVAKTVDYGYTF. The CDR3, as DNA: TGCAACGTCGCCAAAACTGTGGACTATGGCTACACCTTC.

The chain is built from TRBV7-2 and TRBJ1-4, with 7 nucleotides matching TRBD1. V was clipped by 4 bases and J by 5 bases; unmatched bases: 4. The CDR3 length is 14 residues. Germline V gives CDR1 SGHTA, CDR2 FQGNSA. CDR3 nucleotides: TGTGCCAGCAGCTCAACAGGGGTAAATGAAAAACTGTTTTTT. This codes for CASSSTGVNEKLFF. Supplemented by reference TRBV7-2 and TRBJ1-4, the full variable domain reads GAGVSQSPSNKVTEKGKDVELRCDPISGHTALYWYRQSLGQGLEFLIYFQGNSAPDKSGLPSDRFSAERTGGSVSTLTIQRTQQEDSAVYLCASSSTGVNEKLFFGSGTQLSVL.

The chain couples TRBV19 to TRBJ1-5, with D uncertain. This CDR3 comprises 15 residues. V was shortened by 2 bases and J by 5 bases, with 13 bases between the two germline ends. Germline V gene data show CDR1 as LNHDA and CDR2 as SQIVND (reference sequence). The DNA of the CDR3 is TGTGCCAGTAGTATAAGTTTCGGGGTTCATCAGCCCCAGCATTTT. It specifies CASSISFGVHQPQHF.

The chain couples TRBV7-2 to TRBJ1-1, with D tentatively TRBD1 (5 bases). Deletions cut 4 bases from V and 3 bases from J, with 12 bases between. CDR3 length equals 14 residues. Germline V gives CDR1 SGHTA, CDR2 FQGNSA. The CDR3 here is CASSSRDYYTEAFF. The CDR3 DNA reads TGTGCCAGCAGCTCCCGGGACTACTACACTGAAGCTTTCTTT.